What follows are 28 T cell receptor beta chains derived from one specimen sequenced in a study of identical twins' blood T cells. Using its own MiXCR run on the 5' RACE reads, TCRdb lists one record per CDR3 protein. The sample lists 350,000 to 450,000 distinct CDR3 sequences; roughly 31% were seen once. Input material: PBMCs. The receptors come from a woman between 18 and 49 years old in good health.

This clonotype was recorded a few times. The chain couples TRBV5-1 to TRBJ2-3, with 7 nucleotides matching TRBD1. After removal of 3 bases from V and 3 bases from J, the junction contained 10 bases not matched to a gene. The CDR3 sequence is 16 residues long. Germline CDR1 is SGHRS and CDR2 is YFSETQ. The CDR3 DNA follows: TGCGCCAGCAGCTCGCTCCGAGGGGGCGGTACAGATACGCAGTATTTT. It is translated as CASSSLRGGGTDTQYF.

This clonotype was observed a handful of times. This chain joins TRBV29-1 and TRBJ2-1; 7 bases line up with TRBD2. Trimming at V came to 7 bases and at J to 4 bases, leaving 7 bases not matched to a gene. CDR3 length equals 13 residues. Germline V gene lookup returns CDR1 SQVTM and CDR2 ANQGSEA. CDR3 protein: CSGGGSGYNEQFF. The CDR3, as DNA: TGCAGCGGTGGCGGGAGTGGTTACAATGAGCAGTTCTTC.

Notes on this clonotype: The conserved phenylalanine or tryptophan normally closing the CDR3 is absent here, so this likely arose from a read error. The V call is TRBV9, the J call TRBJ1-1; D not certain. The V gene lost 6 bases and the J gene lost 0 bases, with 12 bases spanning the gap. From germline, CDR1 is SGDLS and CDR2 YYNGEE. The length of the CDR3 is 14 residues. The CDR3 spells CASTREHMNTEAFC. The CDR3 bases are TGTGCCAGCACCCGGGAGCACATGAACACTGAAGCTTTCTGT.

The chain uses TRBV20-1 and TRBJ1-4, with D hard to call. The germline gives CDR1 DFQATT, CDR2 SNEGSKA (reference sequence). Deletions cut 3 bases from V and 6 bases from J, with 14 bases between. CDR3 length equals 14 residues. CDR3 coding DNA: TGCAGTGCTAGCGTTTCGACCGTGGATGAAAAACTGTTTTTT. Protein: CSASVSTVDEKLFF.

This clonotype was picked up many times. V and J are TRBV5-1 and TRBJ1-3; TRBD1 aligns across 7 bases. The CDR3 loop spans 13 amino acids. V was clipped by 4 bases and J by 8 bases; unmatched bases: 6. Germline V gene sequence: CDR1 SGHRS, CDR2 YFSETQ. The CDR3 nucleotides read TGCGCCAGCAGCCCACAGGGGAGGGACACCATATATTTT. Translated: CASSPQGRDTIYF.

V usage is TRBV6-2 or TRBV6-3 and J usage is TRBJ2-7; perhaps TRBD2 as D (5 bases). Germline V gene sequence: CDR1 MNHEY, CDR2 SVGEGT. The CDR3 is 17 residues long. V was shortened by 4 bases and J by 4 bases, with 23 bases between the two germline ends. CDR3 residues: CASSFHSPIGDGYEQYF. Written as DNA, the CDR3 is TGTGCCAGCAGTTTCCACAGCCCCATCGGGGATGGTTACGAGCAGTACTTC.

This clonotype was observed a few times. The rearrangement links TRBV7-9 to TRBJ1-1; TRBD1 matches 7 bases. The ends lost 5 bases at V and 0 bases at J; junction bases unmatched: 12. The CDR3 consists of 17 residues. Germline CDR1 and CDR2: SEHNR and FQNEAQ (reference sequence). The CDR3 region is CASSSPGQLPVNTEAFF. CDR3 sequence (DNA): TGTGCCAGCAGCAGCCCGGGACAGCTTCCCGTGAACACTGAAGCTTTCTTT. Full variable domain (remainder filled in from reference TRBV7-9 and TRBJ1-1): DTGVSQNPRHKITKRGQNVTFRCDPISEHNRLYWYRQTLGQGPEFLTYFQNEAQLEKSRLLSDRFSAERPKGSFSTLEIQRTEQGDSAMYLCASSSPGQLPVNTEAFFGQGTRLTVV.

Remarks on this clonotype: Possible read error: a much larger clone is one base away. The V gene is TRBV10-3, the J gene TRBJ1-1; a weak D match, TRBD1 (6 bases). This CDR3 is built from 17 residues. The germline V gene has CDR1 ENHRY and CDR2 SYGVKD. The V end was cut by 0 bases, the J end by 4 bases, with 18 bases between. Here the CDR3 reads CAISESNRGAWGTEAFF. For the CDR3, the DNA is TGTGCCATCAGTGAGTCGAATCGGGGGGCTTGGGGCACTGAAGCTTTCTTT.

This clonotype was observed many times. The V gene is TRBV10-2, the J gene TRBJ2-1; D not certain. Per the germline V gene, CDR1 is WSHSY and CDR2 is SAAADI. Trimming removed 7 bases at V and 4 bases at J, with 11 bases between. The CDR3 covers 13 residues. The CDR3 region has the DNA TGCGCCAGCACCCGGACCCCTTACAATGAGCAGTTCTTC. Protein sequence: CASTRTPYNEQFF.

This clonotype was found a few times. The J gene is TRBJ1-6, the V gene TRBV13, with no clear D. The germline V gene encodes CDR1 PRHDT and CDR2 FYEKMQ (reference sequence). Trimming took off 5 bases at V and 0 bases at J, with 11 bases between the two ends. This CDR3 spans 16 amino acids. CDR3 coding DNA: TGTGCCAGCAGCCCCGGCGGGAGCTCCTATAATTCACCCCTCCACTTT. It specifies CASSPGGSSYNSPLHF.

This clonotype has just a few counts. This sequence joins TRBV7-9 and TRBJ1-5, with D hard to call. The CDR3 consists of 13 residues. Per the germline V gene, CDR1 is SEHNR and CDR2 is FQNEAQ (reference sequence). V was pared by 8 bases and J by 3 bases, with 11 bases between. CDR3 region: CASSRANNQPQHF. In nucleotides, the CDR3 is TGTGCCAGCTCACGGGCCAACAATCAGCCCCAGCATTTT.

The CDR3 loop reads CASSYGTYGYTF. As DNA, the CDR3 is TGTGCCAGCAGTTACGGCACCTATGGCTACACCTTC. The genes are TRBV6-5 and TRBJ1-2; D gene ambiguous. Trimming took off 2 bases at V and 4 bases at J, with 5 bases between the two ends. This CDR3 contains 12 residues. Germline CDR1 is MNHEY and CDR2 is SVGAGI.

A single count supports this clonotype. This sequence may be a read error, since a much larger clone differs from it by one base. The CDR3 DNA is TGTGCCAGCAATAAAAGGACTTGCCACACCGGGGAGCTGTTTTTT. Protein product: CASNKRTCHTGELFF. V gene TRBV2 combines with J gene TRBJ2-2, with D maybe TRBD2 (5 bases). V was pared by 7 bases and J by 3 bases, with 15 bases between. Germline V lookup: CDR1 SNHLY, CDR2 FYNNEI. The CDR3 contains 15 residues.

A word on this clonotype: This clone may be a read error of a much larger clone one base away. The chain has TRBV3-1 and TRBJ2-7, with 7 bases that match TRBD2. This CDR3 has 11 residues. Trimming at V came to 3 bases and at J to 12 bases, leaving 5 bases not matched to a gene. Per the germline V gene, CDR1 is LGHDT and CDR2 is YNNKEL (reference sequence). CDR3 amino acids: CASSQGLSAYF. The CDR3, as DNA: TGTGCCAGCAGCCAGGGACTATCGGCGTACTTC.

Notes on this clonotype: At one end, the junction sequence differs from germline, possibly due to a read error. The V and J genes are TRBV27 and TRBJ2-1; perhaps TRBD2 as D (5 bases). Germline CDR1 and CDR2: MNHEY and SMNVEV (reference sequence). The CDR3 runs 13 residues. DNA for the CDR3: TGTGCCGGCAGTCCAACCCTAGCTGGTGAGCAGTTCTTC. Translated, it gives CAGSPTLAGEQFF.

This clonotype appeared once. The chain employs TRBV3-1 and TRBJ1-1; D unresolved. Between the trimmed V and J ends, which lost 4 bases and 0 bases, there was a span of 15 bases. This CDR3 contains 16 residues. From germline, CDR1 is LGHDT and CDR2 YNNKEL (reference sequence). CDR3 in DNA: TGTGCCAGCAGCCCGGGAGGTGGAGAGATGAACACTGAAGCTTTCTTT. Translation: CASSPGGGEMNTEAFF.

This clonotype was seen a few times. The gene calls are TRBV5-1 and TRBJ1-2; 8 nucleotides agree with TRBD1. The trim removed 0 bases at V and 8 bases at J, leaving 12 bases unmatched. This CDR3 contains 16 residues. CDR1 and CDR2 (germline): SGHRS, YFSETQ. This CDR3 is CASSLETGGQIKGYTF. Written as DNA, the CDR3 is TGCGCCAGCAGCTTGGAAACAGGGGGTCAAATTAAGGGCTACACCTTC.

Only one count was recorded for this clonotype. The V call is TRBV5-1, the J call TRBJ2-3, with TRBD2 matching 8 bases. Germline V CDR1 and CDR2: SGHRS, YFSETQ. There are 12 residues in the CDR3. Losses at the gene ends were 4 bases for V and 6 bases for J; bases not matched to a gene: 1. The chain's CDR3 is CASSAGGDTQYF. The CDR3 DNA reads TGCGCCAGCAGCGCGGGGGGTGATACGCAGTATTTT.

This clonotype was counted only a few times. The rearrangement joins TRBV20-1 to TRBJ2-1; D ambiguous. V was clipped by 8 bases and J by 7 bases, with 9 bases between them. This CDR3 has 10 amino acids. Germline loops: CDR1 DFQATT, CDR2 SNEGSKA (reference sequence). The CDR3 reads CSLVGNEQFF. The CDR3 DNA reads TGCAGTCTAGTGGGGAATGAGCAGTTCTTC.

This clonotype was picked up many times. This chain uses TRBV3-1 with TRBJ2-5; D is uncertain. The V and J ends lost 0 bases and 2 bases respectively, with 1 base between them. The CDR3 has 12 amino acids. Looked up from germline, CDR1 is LGHDT and CDR2 is YNNKEL (reference sequence). The CDR3 is CASSQDQETQYF. Here the CDR3 DNA reads TGTGCCAGCAGCCAAGATCAAGAGACCCAGTACTTC.

The V call is TRBV12-3 or TRBV12-4, the J call TRBJ1-6; the D gene is possibly TRBD1 (6 bases). Trimming stripped 5 bases from V and 5 bases from J, with 10 bases between. The CDR3 runs 14 residues. This chain's CDR3 is CASSQGDNNSPLHF. The CDR3, as DNA: TGTGCCAGCAGTCAAGGGGACAATAATTCACCCCTCCACTTT.

There are a few counts of this clonotype. This chain connects TRBV5-1 to TRBJ1-1, with TRBD1 matching 9 bases. Germline trimming cut 6 bases from V and 5 bases from J; bases unmatched to any gene: 8. Germline values: CDR1 SGHRS, CDR2 YFSETQ. This CDR3 has 14 amino acids. The CDR3 nucleotides are TGCGCCAGCAAACAGGGGGCTGGGGAGACTGAAGCTTTCTTT. As protein: CASKQGAGETEAFF. The entire variable domain, with the rest obtained from reference TRBV5-1 and TRBJ1-1, is as follows: KAGVTQTPRYLIKTRGQQVTLSCSPISGHRSVSWYQQTPGQGLQFLFEYFSETQRNKGNFPGRFSGRQFSNSRSEMNVSTLELGDSALYLCASKQGAGETEAFFGQGTRLTVV.

This clonotype was recorded once. V usage is TRBV20-1 and J usage is TRBJ2-1; 11 nucleotides line up with TRBD2. V was clipped by 2 bases and J by 4 bases; unmatched bases: 4. The CDR3 is 15 residues long. Germline V gene sequence: CDR1 DFQATT, CDR2 SNEGSKA (reference sequence). Here the CDR3 reads CSARMASGRYNEQFF. Here the CDR3 DNA reads TGCAGTGCTAGAATGGCTAGCGGGAGGTACAATGAGCAGTTCTTC.

This clonotype was seen a handful of times. The DNA of the CDR3 is TGTGCCAGCAGTTTACTGGGTAGCAGTGCTCAGCCCCAGCATTTT. It yields the protein CASSLLGSSAQPQHF. V usage is TRBV12-3 or TRBV12-4 and J usage is TRBJ1-5; D is unresolved. The CDR3 runs 15 residues. V was shortened by 2 bases and J by 6 bases, with 14 bases between the two germline ends.

This chain joins TRBV7-9 and TRBJ2-2; D remains unclear. Trimming pared 1 base from V and 7 bases from J, leaving 7 bases between. From germline, CDR1 is SEHNR and CDR2 FQNEAQ (reference sequence). This CDR3 has 13 residues. The CDR3 spells CASSLEVIGELFF. In DNA form, the CDR3 reads TGTGCCAGCAGCTTAGAAGTGATCGGGGAGCTGTTTTTT.

To note about this clonotype: At one boundary the junction diverges from the germline segment, which might be a read error. The rearrangement links TRBV7-9 to TRBJ1-4, with D unresolved. Germline loops: CDR1 SEHNR, CDR2 FQNEAQ (reference sequence). This CDR3 is 16 amino acids long. CDR3 residues: CAGSGYLGLAGEKLFF. Written as DNA, the CDR3 is TGTGCCGGCAGCGGATATTTGGGCCTCGCGGGGGAAAAACTGTTTTTT.

This clonotype turned up a few times. The V call is TRBV6-5, the J call TRBJ2-3; 10 bases agree with TRBD1. The CDR3 contains 14 residues. Germline V CDR1 and CDR2: MNHEY, SVGAGI. The ends lost 6 bases at V and 3 bases at J; junction bases unmatched: 3. CDR3 DNA: TGTGCCAGCAGCTGGGACAGGGGAACAGATACGCAGTATTTT. Translating gives CASSWDRGTDTQYF.

This clonotype was observed a handful of times. The chain couples TRBV19 to TRBJ2-7; weak D call: TRBD1 (6 bases). This CDR3 comprises 15 residues. V gave up 6 bases and J gave up 1 base, with 16 bases separating them. From germline, CDR1 is LNHDA and CDR2 SQIVND (reference sequence). The DNA for the CDR3 is TGTGCCAGTAGATGGAGACAGGAAACGTCCTACGAGCAGTACTTC. Its translation: CASRWRQETSYEQYF.